The present T cell receptor (beta chain) was sequenced within a study of T cells in Graves' hyperthyroidism and ophthalmopathy. Study at large: At the time of initial diagnosis and before any treatment, peripheral blood was collected. Overall study findings and caveats: Model output signaled ophthalmopathy a median approximately 6 months ahead of onset. Most expanded thyroid clonotypes above 0.001 recurred in blood.

Pregnant or lactating patients were excluded, as were those with uncontrolled infection or other autoimmune disease. The CDR3 runs to 13 residues. V was clipped by 6 bases and J by 4 bases, with 12 bases between them. Germline-derived CDR1 and CDR2 are MRHNA and SNTAGT. Worth noting for this clonotype: The antigen remains unidentified.

TCR beta CDR3 sequences were amplified from RNA transcripts. HTBI primers were used for first-round RT-PCR of the TCR CDR3. TCRdb recomputed calls from the multiplex PCR reads with MiXCR, one row per CDR3 protein. Found here are fewer than 650,000 distinct CDR3 sequences, about 15% of them singletons; the top ten hold roughly 4.3%. V and J are TRBV6-4 and TRBJ1-1, with D hard to call. The clonotype originates from a woman aged 35 to 49 with Graves' ophthalmopathy. The sample was blood. The CDR3, as DNA: TGTGCCAGCAGGTATACACAAAGCACTGAAGCTTTCTTT. This sequence encodes CASRYTQSTEAFF.